Each of the 32 T cell receptor beta chains below was sequenced from the same sample in a study of cytomegalovirus exposure and HLA in healthy donors. A multiplex PCR was run with 60 Vbeta primers and 13 Jbeta primers. Data came from immunoSEQ multiplex PCR; TCRdb stores just in-frame clones and leaves some out. This sample carries roughly 150,000 clones, roughly 79% of them seen once, and the ten largest clones take roughly 0.99%. Sample: PBMCs. These receptors originate from a woman in her thirties or forties in good health and CMV-seronegative.

The CDR3 DNA is TGTGCCACCATCAGGGGGCTGAGCACTGAAGCTTTCTTT. Translation gives CATIRGLSTEAFF. The chain links TRBV28 to TRBJ1-1; TRBD1 aligns across 8 bases. V shed 10 bases and J 4 bases; nucleotides not matched to a gene: 8. The germline V gene has CDR1 MDHEN and CDR2 SYDVKM. This CDR3 is 13 amino acids long.

V usage is TRBV28 and J usage is TRBJ1-1; TRBD1 might be the D (5 bases). The CDR3 totals 15 residues. Trimming took off 6 bases at V and 1 base at J, with 15 bases between the two ends. Germline CDR1 MDHEN, CDR2 SYDVKM. CDR3 sequence reads: CASSIPGGANTEAFF. For the CDR3, the DNA is TGTGCCAGCAGCATACCGGGGGGTGCGAACACTGAAGCTTTCTTT.

V usage is TRBV2 and J usage is TRBJ2-1, with a possible D match to TRBD1 (7 bases). CDR3 length equals 15 residues. Between the trimmed V and J ends, which lost 7 bases and 4 bases, there was a span of 17 bases. Germline loops: CDR1 SNHLY, CDR2 FYNNEI. The CDR3 is CASTTDRAGYNEQFF. The CDR3 coding sequence is TGTGCCAGCACAACCGACAGGGCGGGATACAATGAGCAGTTCTTC.

This sequence joins TRBV28 and TRBJ1-2; a possible D gene is TRBD1 (5 bases). The germline gives CDR1 MDHEN, CDR2 SYDVKM. CDR3 size: 15 residues. Trimming pared 3 bases from V and 0 bases from J, leaving 11 bases between. The CDR3 sequence is CASSLGTGANYGYTF. The CDR3 DNA sequence: TGTGCCAGCAGTTTGGGGACGGGAGCTAACTATGGCTACACCTTC.

The genes are TRBV27 and TRBJ2-2, with 10 bases aligning to TRBD2. The V and J ends lost 6 bases and 0 bases, in that order; junction bases with no gene match: 13. CDR3 length: 19 residues. Germline CDR1 MNHEY, CDR2 SMNVEV (reference sequence). CDR3 loop: CASSLSGTSVLANTGELFF. The CDR3 DNA reads as TGTGCCAGCAGCCTATCCGGGACTAGCGTCTTAGCGAACACCGGGGAGCTGTTTTTT.

With respect to this clone: The same CDR3 is also encoded by other DNA sequences in this sample. The V call is TRBV30, the J call TRBJ1-1; a possible D gene is TRBD1 (5 bases). Germline V lookup: CDR1 GTSNPN, CDR2 SVGIG (reference sequence). The CDR3 has 12 amino acids. V lost 4 bases and J 1 base, leaving 7 bases between the germline ends. CDR3: CAWIRGNTEAFF. For the CDR3, the DNA is TGTGCCTGGATTAGGGGGAACACTGAAGCTTTCTTT.

This clone was detected only a few times. This rearrangement joins TRBV10-3 to TRBJ2-3; TRBD1 agrees at 7 bases. V gave up 2 bases and J gave up 1 base; unmatched junction bases: 6. The CDR3 loop spans 16 amino acids. In germline, CDR1 is ENHRY, CDR2 SYGVKD. The CDR3 DNA follows: TGTGCCATCAGTGAGGGGGACAGCCCTCGCACAGATACGCAGTATTTT. Its translation: CAISEGDSPRTDTQYF.

The gene calls are TRBV5-1 and TRBJ1-1, with D possibly matching TRBD1 (6 bases). V was trimmed by 4 bases and J by 4 bases, leaving 17 bases between them. Germline CDR1 SGHRS, CDR2 YFSETQ. The CDR3 has 15 amino acids. Here the CDR3 reads CASSTDSAWGTEAFF. Written as DNA, the CDR3 is TGCGCCAGCAGCACGGACAGCGCCTGGGGCACTGAAGCTTTCTTT.

J is TRBJ2-7 and V is TRBV7-3; 16 bases match TRBD2. This CDR3 has 15 residues. The germline gives CDR1 SGHTA, CDR2 FQGTGA. V dropped 5 bases and J dropped 5; count of bases not matched to a gene: 3. The CDR3 DNA sequence: TGTGCCAGCAGCCCGGGACTAGCGGGAGGGAACGAGCAGTACTTC. Protein product: CASSPGLAGGNEQYF.

CDR3 amino acids: CSVATDRYTEAFF. The CDR3 nucleotides read TGCAGCGTAGCAACTGACAGATACACTGAAGCTTTCTTT. V gene TRBV29-1 combines with J gene TRBJ1-1; a possible D gene is TRBD1 (5 bases). Trimming removed 6 bases at V and 3 bases at J, with 14 bases between. Germline CDR1 reads SQVTM; CDR2 reads ANQGSEA. CDR3 length: 13 amino acids.

The chain uses TRBV30 and TRBJ1-2; TRBD1 agrees at 7 bases. Germline CDR1 and CDR2: GTSNPN and SVGIG (reference sequence). CDR3 length: 11 amino acids. The CDR3 coding sequence is TGTGTTACGGGACAGAACTATGGCTACACCTTC. Its translation: CVTGQNYGYTF.

The V gene is TRBV5-6, the J gene TRBJ2-1, with 8 bases fitting TRBD2. The ends lost 3 bases at V and 9 bases at J; junction bases unmatched: 11. CDR3 length: 15 amino acids. The germline V gene has CDR1 SGHDT and CDR2 YYEEEE. CDR3 residues: CASSWGLVGQSEQFF. CDR3 DNA: TGTGCCAGCAGCTGGGGACTAGTCGGTCAGAGTGAGCAGTTCTTC.

V is TRBV5-4 and J is TRBJ2-3; D is ambiguous. The CDR3 has 16 amino acids. CDR1 SGHNT and CDR2 YYREEE come from the germline V gene (reference sequence). V lost 3 bases, J lost 2 bases, and 16 bases lay in between. The CDR3 is CASSSPLVGSTDTQYF. CDR3 nucleotide sequence: TGTGCCAGCAGCTCGCCACTGGTTGGTTCCACAGATACGCAGTATTTT.

This clone was observed a handful of times. The genes are TRBV7-2 and TRBJ2-1; TRBD2 is a possible D gene (5 bases). The CDR3 loop spans 13 amino acids. CDR1 is SGHTA, CDR2 FQGNSA, per germline. Trimming took off 9 bases at V and 0 bases at J, with 9 bases between the two ends. This chain's CDR3 is CARGGFSYNEQFF. DNA for the CDR3: TGTGCCAGGGGCGGGTTCTCCTACAATGAGCAGTTCTTC.

V gene TRBV6-5 combines with J gene TRBJ1-1; 9 positions agree with TRBD1. CDR1 and CDR2 (germline): MNHEY, SVGAGI. This CDR3 has 14 residues. The J segment lost 10 bases and the V segment lost 6 bases, leaving 12 bases of the junction unmatched. In DNA form, the CDR3 reads TGTGCCAGCAGACCGGGACAGGGTACCCGGGGAGCTTTCTTT. Translating it yields CASRPGQGTRGAFF.

The CDR3 sequence: CASSRPGLGEGAEAFF. Written as DNA, the CDR3 is TGTGCCAGCAGCCGACCCGGGCTGGGTGAGGGGGCTGAAGCTTTCTTT. J is TRBJ1-1 and V is TRBV7-2, with D perhaps matching TRBD1 (6 bases). This CDR3 region has 16 residues. Between the trimmed V and J ends, which lost 5 bases and 6 bases, there was a span of 22 bases. CDR1 and CDR2 (germline): SGHTA, FQGNSA.

The chain combines TRBV5-1 with TRBJ1-4; weak D call: TRBD1 (5 bases). The V and J ends lost 0 bases and 7 bases respectively, with 16 bases between them. Looked up from germline, CDR1 is SGHRS and CDR2 is YFSETQ. The CDR3 is 16 residues long. Here the CDR3 DNA reads TGCGCCAGCAGCTTGGGTGAACGGGGGGATGGTGAAAAACTGTTTTTT. Translated: CASSLGERGDGEKLFF.

The chain joins TRBV19 to TRBJ1-2, with 10 bases identical to TRBD1. CDR3 length: 15 amino acids. In germline, CDR1 is LNHDA, CDR2 SQIVND (reference sequence). Trimming at V came to 3 bases and at J to 8 bases, leaving 9 bases not matched to a gene. DNA for the CDR3: TGTGCCAGTAGTATTCCGGGACAGGGGTTTGGCGGCTACACCTTC. Protein product: CASSIPGQGFGGYTF.

This clone was found once. This chain's CDR3 is CASSPGLAASTDTQYF. CDR3 nucleotide sequence: TGTGCCAGCAGCCCTGGACTAGCGGCTAGCACAGATACGCAGTATTTT. The chain couples TRBV5-6 to TRBJ2-3; 10 bases agree with TRBD2. V gave up 4 bases and J gave up 0 bases; unmatched junction bases: 5. The CDR3 contains 16 residues. In germline, CDR1 is SGHDT, CDR2 YYEEEE.

This clone appeared once. This sequence joins TRBV15 and TRBJ2-5; D possibly corresponds to TRBD2 (6 bases). The J call may be faulty, since TRBJ2-7 better matches the DNA end. The V gene's germline CDR1 is LNHNV and CDR2 YYDKDF (reference sequence). The CDR3 contains 14 residues. CDR3 sequence: CATSRGGNSYEQYF. CDR3 coding DNA: TGTGCCACCAGCAGAGGCGGGAACTCCTACGAGCAGTACTTC.

The V and J genes are TRBV5-1 and TRBJ2-2; 7 nucleotides line up with TRBD1. Germline assignment: CDR1 SGHRS and CDR2 YFSETQ. The V and J ends lost 3 bases and 5 bases, in that order; junction bases with no gene match: 4. This CDR3 has 14 residues. The CDR3 protein is CASSSRQGTGELFF. In nucleotides, the CDR3 is TGCGCCAGCAGCTCAAGACAGGGAACCGGGGAGCTGTTTTTT.

The chain uses TRBV9 and TRBJ2-3, with TRBD2 identical over 10 bases. V was pared by 0 bases and J by 5 bases, with 18 bases of the junction left unmatched. Germline V lookup: CDR1 SGDLS, CDR2 YYNGEE. This CDR3 spans 20 amino acids. The CDR3 sequence: CASSVEGGLAAPEERDTQYF. The CDR3 DNA follows: TGTGCCAGCAGCGTAGAGGGAGGACTAGCGGCCCCCGAGGAGAGAGATACGCAGTATTTT.

CDR3 sequence (DNA): TGCAGCGTTGAAGATGGACAGGGGGCGGGGGGCTACACCTTC. Translated: CSVEDGQGAGGYTF. The chain links TRBV29-1 to TRBJ1-2; 11 nucleotides agree with TRBD1. CDR1 is SQVTM and CDR2 is ANQGSEA in the germline V gene. The CDR3 sequence is 14 residues long. After removal of 0 bases from V and 8 bases from J, the junction contained 5 bases not matched to a gene.

The chain combines TRBV18 with TRBJ2-7; D is ambiguous. The CDR3 is 13 residues long. Germline V gene sequence: CDR1 KGHSH, CDR2 LQKENI. The ends were cut back, 2 bases at V and 3 bases at J, with 8 bases in the middle. CDR3 DNA: TGTGCCAGCTCACCAGGTCAGAACTACGAGCAGTACTTC. It is translated as CASSPGQNYEQYF.

The chain uses TRBV5-4 and TRBJ2-7, with 11 bases matching TRBD1. Germline-derived CDR1 and CDR2 are SGHNT and YYREEE (reference sequence). The CDR3 has 15 residues. V lost 2 bases and J lost 5; bases outside the gene matches: 6. CDR3 amino acids: CASSLRTGGSDEQYF. CDR3 nucleotide sequence: TGTGCCAGCAGCTTAAGGACAGGGGGCAGCGACGAGCAGTACTTC.

The chain has TRBV10-3 and TRBJ1-2; a possible D gene is TRBD1 (6 bases). V was pared by 10 bases and J by 3 bases, with 18 bases between. Germline assignment: CDR1 ENHRY and CDR2 SYGVKD. The length of the CDR3 is 14 residues. DNA for the CDR3: TGTGCCACTAAGGTTAAACGGACAGACTATGGCTACACCTTC. Translating gives CATKVKRTDYGYTF.

This chain uses TRBV12-5 with TRBJ1-5; weak D call: TRBD1 (6 bases). From germline, CDR1 is LGHNT and CDR2 FRNRAP. The CDR3 is 15 residues long. The V end lost 4 bases, the J end lost 1 base, and 11 bases lay between the germline ends. CDR3 sequence (DNA): TGTGCTAGTGGTTATACAGGGATGAGCAATCAGCCCCAGCATTTT. It encodes CASGYTGMSNQPQHF.

A few counts support this clone. At one end the junction does not follow the germline gene, possibly because of a read error. The chain joins TRBV2 to TRBJ2-3, with 7 bases identical to TRBD1. CDR1 is SNHLY and CDR2 is FYNNEI in the germline V gene. This CDR3 region has 13 residues. The CDR3 DNA is TGTGCCAGCGGGCCGGACTTCGGGACAGAGAGGGATTTT. Its protein is CASGPDFGTERDF.

V and J are TRBV5-1 and TRBJ2-1; D possibly corresponds to TRBD2 (6 bases). This CDR3 is built from 14 residues. Trimming pared 3 bases from V and 6 bases from J, leaving 13 bases between. Germline V lookup: CDR1 SGHRS, CDR2 YFSETQ. The CDR3 sequence is CASSSSGTSNEQFF. CDR3 nucleotides: TGCGCCAGCAGCTCCTCCGGGACTTCCAATGAGCAGTTCTTC.

The CDR3 DNA is TGTGCTAGTGGTCGTAGCGGACAAGAGACCCAGTACTTC. Its protein product is CASGRSGQETQYF. The chain employs TRBV12-5 and TRBJ2-5, with D possibly TRBD2 on 6 matching bases. The V gene lost 5 bases and the J gene lost 2 bases, with 9 bases spanning the gap. The CDR3 is 13 amino acids. Germline-derived CDR1 and CDR2 are LGHNT and FRNRAP.

This clone showed up just a few times. The chain employs TRBV19 and TRBJ1-5; 7 nucleotides line up with TRBD1. Trimming cost V 5 bases and J 3 bases; bases outside gene matches: 10. The CDR3 has 16 amino acids. The germline V gene has CDR1 LNHDA and CDR2 SQIVND (reference sequence). The CDR3 sequence: CASSLIQGSDNQPQHF. In DNA form, the CDR3 reads TGTGCCAGTAGTCTCATACAGGGGAGTGACAATCAGCCCCAGCATTTT.

The V gene is TRBV7-8, the J gene TRBJ2-7; TRBD1 might be the D (5 bases). Per the germline V gene, CDR1 is SGHVS and CDR2 is FQNEAQ. This CDR3 region has 14 residues. Trimming took 5 bases from V and 2 from J, leaving 13 bases between them. The CDR3 nucleotides read TGTGCCAGCAGCCATATATCCAGGGCCTACGAGCAGTACTTC. Translation: CASSHISRAYEQYF.